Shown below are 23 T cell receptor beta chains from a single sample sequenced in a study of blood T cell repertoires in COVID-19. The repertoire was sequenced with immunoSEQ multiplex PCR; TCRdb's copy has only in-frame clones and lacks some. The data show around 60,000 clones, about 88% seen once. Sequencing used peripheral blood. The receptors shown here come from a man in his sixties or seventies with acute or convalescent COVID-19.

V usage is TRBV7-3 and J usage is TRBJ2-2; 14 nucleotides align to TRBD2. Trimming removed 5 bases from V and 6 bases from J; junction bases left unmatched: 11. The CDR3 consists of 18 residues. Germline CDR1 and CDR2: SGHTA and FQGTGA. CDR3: CASSHGLAGGRESGELFF. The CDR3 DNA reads TGTGCCAGCAGCCACGGACTAGCGGGGGGCCGGGAGTCCGGGGAGCTGTTTTTT.

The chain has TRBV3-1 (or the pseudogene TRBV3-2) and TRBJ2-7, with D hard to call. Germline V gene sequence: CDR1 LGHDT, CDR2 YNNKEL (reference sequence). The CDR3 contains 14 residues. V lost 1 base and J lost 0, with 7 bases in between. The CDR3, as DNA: TGTGCCAGCAGCCAAGCTTCTAGCTCCTACGAGCAGTACTTC. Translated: CASSQASSSYEQYF.

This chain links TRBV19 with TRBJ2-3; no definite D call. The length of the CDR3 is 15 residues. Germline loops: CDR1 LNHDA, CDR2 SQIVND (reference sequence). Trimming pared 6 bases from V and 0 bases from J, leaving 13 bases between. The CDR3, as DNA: TGTGCCAGTAGCCTCGCTCGTAGTAGCACAGATACGCAGTATTTT. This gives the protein CASSLARSSTDTQYF. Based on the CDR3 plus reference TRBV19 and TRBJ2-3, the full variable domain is DGGITQSPKYLFRKEGQNVTLSCEQNLNHDAMYWYRQDPGQGLRLIYYSQIVNDFQKGDIAEGYSVSREKKESFPLTVTSAQKNPTAFYLCASSLARSSTDTQYFGPGTRLTVL.

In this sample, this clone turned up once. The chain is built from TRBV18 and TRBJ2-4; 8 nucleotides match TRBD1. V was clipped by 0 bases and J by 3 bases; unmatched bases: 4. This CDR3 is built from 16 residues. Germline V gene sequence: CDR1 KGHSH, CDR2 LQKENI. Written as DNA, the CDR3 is TGTGCCAGCTCACCACCGGGACAGGCCGGCAAAAACATTCAGTACTTC. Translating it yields CASSPPGQAGKNIQYF.

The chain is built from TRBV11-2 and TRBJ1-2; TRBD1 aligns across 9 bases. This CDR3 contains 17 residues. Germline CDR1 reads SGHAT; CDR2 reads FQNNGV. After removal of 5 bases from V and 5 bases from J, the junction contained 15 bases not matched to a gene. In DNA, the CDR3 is TGTGCCAGCAGCGCGAGAACGGGACAGGGAGCTTTTTATGGCTACACCTTC. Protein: CASSARTGQGAFYGYTF.

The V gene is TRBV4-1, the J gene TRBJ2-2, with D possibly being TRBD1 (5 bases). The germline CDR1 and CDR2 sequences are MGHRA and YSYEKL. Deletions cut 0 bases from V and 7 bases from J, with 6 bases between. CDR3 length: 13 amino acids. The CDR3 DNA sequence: TGCGCCAGCAGCCAAGATCAGGGCGGGGAGCTGTTTTTT. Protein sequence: CASSQDQGGELFF.

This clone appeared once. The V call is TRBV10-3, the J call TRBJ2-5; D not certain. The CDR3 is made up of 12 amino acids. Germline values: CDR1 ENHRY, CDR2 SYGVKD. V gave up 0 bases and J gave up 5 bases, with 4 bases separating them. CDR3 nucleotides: TGTGCCATCAGTGAGTCCCCTGAGACCCAGTACTTC. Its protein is CAISESPETQYF.

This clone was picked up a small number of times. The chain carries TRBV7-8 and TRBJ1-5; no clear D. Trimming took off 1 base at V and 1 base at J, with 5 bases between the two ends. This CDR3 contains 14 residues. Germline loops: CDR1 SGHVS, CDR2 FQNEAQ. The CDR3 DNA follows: TGTGCCAGCAGCTTAGGTCCGAGCAATCAGCCCCAGCATTTT. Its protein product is CASSLGPSNQPQHF. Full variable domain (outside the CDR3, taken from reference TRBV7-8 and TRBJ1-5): GAGVSQSPRYKVAKRGQDVALRCDPISGHVSLFWYQQALGQGPEFLTYFQNEAQLDKSGLPSDRFFAERPEGSVSTLKIQRTQQEDSAVYLCASSLGPSNQPQHFGDGTRLSIL.

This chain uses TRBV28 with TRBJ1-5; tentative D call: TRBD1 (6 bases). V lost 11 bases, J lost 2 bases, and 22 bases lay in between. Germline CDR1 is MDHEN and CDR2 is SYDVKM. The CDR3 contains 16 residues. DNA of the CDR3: TGTGCCGGACAGAAGTTCGTCCCTTCCGGCAATCAGCCCCAGCATTTT. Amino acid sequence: CAGQKFVPSGNQPQHF. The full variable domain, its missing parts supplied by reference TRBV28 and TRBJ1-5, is DVKVTQSSRYLVKRTGEKVFLECVQDMDHENMFWYRQDPGLGLRLIYFSYDVKMKEKGDIPEGYSVSREKKERFSLILESASTNQTSMYLCAGQKFVPSGNQPQHFGDGTRLSIL.

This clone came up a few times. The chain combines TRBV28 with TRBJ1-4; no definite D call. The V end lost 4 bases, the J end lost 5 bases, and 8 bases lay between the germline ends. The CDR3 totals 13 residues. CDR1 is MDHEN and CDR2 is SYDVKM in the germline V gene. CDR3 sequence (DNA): TGTGCCAGCAGTTGGGAGCAAAATGAAAAACTGTTTTTT. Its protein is CASSWEQNEKLFF. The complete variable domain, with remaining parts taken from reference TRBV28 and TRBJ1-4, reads DVKVTQSSRYLVKRTGEKVFLECVQDMDHENMFWYRQDPGLGLRLIYFSYDVKMKEKGDIPEGYSVSREKKERFSLILESASTNQTSMYLCASSWEQNEKLFFGSGTQLSVL.

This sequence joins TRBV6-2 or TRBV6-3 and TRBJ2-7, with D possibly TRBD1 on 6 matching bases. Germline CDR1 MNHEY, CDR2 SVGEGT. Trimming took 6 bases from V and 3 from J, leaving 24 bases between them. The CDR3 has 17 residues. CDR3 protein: CASSKGQSGYMGYEQYF. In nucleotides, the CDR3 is TGTGCCAGCAGCAAAGGACAGTCGGGGTATATGGGCTACGAGCAGTACTTC.

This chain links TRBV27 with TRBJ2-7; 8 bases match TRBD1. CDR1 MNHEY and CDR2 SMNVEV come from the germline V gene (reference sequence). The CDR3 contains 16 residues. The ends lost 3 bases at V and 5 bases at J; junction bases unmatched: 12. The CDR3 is CASSLSRGLHPHEQYF. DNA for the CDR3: TGTGCCAGCAGTTTGTCCAGGGGGCTTCATCCCCACGAGCAGTACTTC.

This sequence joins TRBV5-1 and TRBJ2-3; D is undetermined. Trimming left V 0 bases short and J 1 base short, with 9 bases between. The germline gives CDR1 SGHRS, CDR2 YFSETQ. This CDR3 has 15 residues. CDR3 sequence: CASSLVGWGTDTQYF. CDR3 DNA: TGCGCCAGCAGCTTGGTCGGGTGGGGCACAGATACGCAGTATTTT.

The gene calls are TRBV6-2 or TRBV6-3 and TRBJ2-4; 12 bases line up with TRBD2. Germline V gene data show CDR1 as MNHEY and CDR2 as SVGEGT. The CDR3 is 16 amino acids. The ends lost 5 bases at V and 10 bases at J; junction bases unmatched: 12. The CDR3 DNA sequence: TGTGCCAGCAGTACCCCTAGCGGGGGGGTGTTTTTAATTCAGTACTTC. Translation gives CASSTPSGGVFLIQYF.

CDR3 protein: CASSFNSEQYF. CDR3 sequence (DNA): TGCGCCAGCAGCTTTAACAGCGAGCAGTACTTC. V gene TRBV5-1 combines with J gene TRBJ2-7; D gene ambiguous. V was shortened by 2 bases and J by 6 bases, with 6 bases between the two germline ends. CDR3 length equals 11 residues. Germline lookup yields CDR1 SGHRS and CDR2 YFSETQ.

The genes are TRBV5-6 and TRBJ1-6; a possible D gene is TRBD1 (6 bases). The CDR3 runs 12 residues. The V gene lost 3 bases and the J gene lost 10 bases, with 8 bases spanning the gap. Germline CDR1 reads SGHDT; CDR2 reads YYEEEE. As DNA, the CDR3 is TGTGCCAGCAGCTACAGGGTATCACCCCTCCACTTT. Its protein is CASSYRVSPLHF.

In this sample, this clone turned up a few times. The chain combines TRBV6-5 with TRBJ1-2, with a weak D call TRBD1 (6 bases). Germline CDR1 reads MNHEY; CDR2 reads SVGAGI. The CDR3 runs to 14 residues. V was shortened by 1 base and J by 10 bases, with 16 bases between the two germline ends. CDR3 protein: CASSYWNRVPVYTF. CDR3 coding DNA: TGTGCCAGCAGTTACTGGAACAGGGTGCCCGTCTACACCTTC.

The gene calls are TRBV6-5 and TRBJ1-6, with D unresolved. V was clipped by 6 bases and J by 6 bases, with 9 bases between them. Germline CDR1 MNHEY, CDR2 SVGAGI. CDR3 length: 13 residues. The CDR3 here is CASRREINSPLHF. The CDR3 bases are TGTGCCAGCAGAAGGGAGATTAATTCACCCCTCCACTTT.

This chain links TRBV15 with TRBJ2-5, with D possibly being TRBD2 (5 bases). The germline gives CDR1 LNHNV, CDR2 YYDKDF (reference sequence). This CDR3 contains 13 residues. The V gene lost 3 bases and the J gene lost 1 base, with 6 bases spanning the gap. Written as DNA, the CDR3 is TGTGCCACCAGCAGGGACTCCCAAGAGACCCAGTACTTC. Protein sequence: CATSRDSQETQYF. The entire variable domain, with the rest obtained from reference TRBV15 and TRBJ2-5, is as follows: DAMVIQNPRYQVTQFGKPVTLSCSQTLNHNVMYWYQQKSSQAPKLLFHYYDKDFNNEADTPDNFQSRRPNTSFCFLDIRSPGLGDTAMYLCATSRDSQETQYFGPGTRLLVL.

CDR3: CASSQERGTSYNEQFF. The CDR3 nucleotides are TGTGCCAGCAGCCAAGAGCGGGGGACCTCCTACAATGAGCAGTTCTTC. The V and J genes are TRBV3-1 (or the pseudogene TRBV3-2) and TRBJ2-1; 7 bases line up with TRBD2. Germline CDR1 LGHDT, CDR2 YNNKEL (reference sequence). After removal of 0 bases from V and 0 bases from J, the junction contained 2 bases not matched to a gene. This CDR3 is 16 amino acids long.

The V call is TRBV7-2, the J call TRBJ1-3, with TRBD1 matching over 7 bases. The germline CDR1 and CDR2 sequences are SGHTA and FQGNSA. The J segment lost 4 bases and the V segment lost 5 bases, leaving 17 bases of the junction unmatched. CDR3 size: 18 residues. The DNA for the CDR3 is TGTGCCAGCAGCGATCGCGCCCGGCGACAGGGCGAAGGAAACACCATATATTTT. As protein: CASSDRARRQGEGNTIYF.

In DNA, the CDR3 is TGTGCCAGCAGAGCCAATGAAGGGCGGGGGTATGGCTACACCTTC. Protein sequence: CASRANEGRGYGYTF. The chain recombines TRBV28 with TRBJ1-2; D might be TRBD1 (5 bases). Germline V gene sequence: CDR1 MDHEN, CDR2 SYDVKM. V was shortened by 6 bases and J by 5 bases, with 19 bases between the two germline ends. The CDR3 runs 15 residues.

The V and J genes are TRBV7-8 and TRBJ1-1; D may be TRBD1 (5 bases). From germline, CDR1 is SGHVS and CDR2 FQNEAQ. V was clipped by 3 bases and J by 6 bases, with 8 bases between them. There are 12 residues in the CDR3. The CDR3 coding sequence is TGTGCCAGCAGCTTTCGGGGGGCTGAAGCTTTCTTT. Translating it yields CASSFRGAEAFF.